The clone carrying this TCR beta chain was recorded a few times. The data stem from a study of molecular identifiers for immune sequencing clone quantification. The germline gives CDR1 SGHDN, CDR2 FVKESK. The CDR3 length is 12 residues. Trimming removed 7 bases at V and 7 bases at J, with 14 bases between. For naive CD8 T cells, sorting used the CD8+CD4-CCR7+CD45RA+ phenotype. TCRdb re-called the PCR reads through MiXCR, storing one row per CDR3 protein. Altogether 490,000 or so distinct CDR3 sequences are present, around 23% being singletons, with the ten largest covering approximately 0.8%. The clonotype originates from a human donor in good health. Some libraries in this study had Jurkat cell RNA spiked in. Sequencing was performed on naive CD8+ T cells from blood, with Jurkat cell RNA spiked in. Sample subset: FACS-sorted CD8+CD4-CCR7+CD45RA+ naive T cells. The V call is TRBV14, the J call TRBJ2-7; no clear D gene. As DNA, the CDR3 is TGTGCCAGCAAAGGCTACGTCGGGGAGCAGTACTTC. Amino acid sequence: CASKGYVGEQYF.